By share, the clone carrying this T cell receptor (beta chain) ranks as medium-sized. Its antigen is not known. Cells sorted as Tregs were CD4+, CD25+ and CD127-/low. Adaptor-ligated barcode primers were used to amplify TRBV12-4/TRBJ1-2 clonotypes. Each CDR3 protein is one row after TCRdb ran MiXCR on the multiplex PCR reads. The table has just over 900 distinct CDR3 sequences, 5.5% to 6.5% seen once. The V segment lost 5 bases and the J segment 8 bases; nucleotides outside the gene matches: 11. CDR3 length equals 14 residues. Study conclusions and caveats: Tumor Treg TCRs overlapped most with tumor naive CD4+ cells. The TCR gene usage of tumor memory CD4+ T cells clustered together with blood and lymph node memory CD4+ cells and with lymph node naive CD4+ cells.

The origin of this receptor is a female donor with breast cancer. The material sequenced was tumor-infiltrating Tregs sorted from the breast tumor. The chain links TRBV12-3 or TRBV12-4 to TRBJ1-2; 7 bases fit TRBD1. CDR3 bases: TGTGCCAGCAGTAGGGACAGTCAGGGCGTCGGCTACACCTTC. Amino acid sequence: CASSRDSQGVGYTF.